The 29 T cell receptor beta chains reported below all come from one sample, sequenced in a study of blood T cell repertoires in COVID-19. Profiled with immunoSEQ multiplex PCR; TCRdb holds only in-frame clones, not every one. The data show about 93,000 clones, roughly 90% seen once. What was sequenced was peripheral blood. The receptor source for this set is a human donor with active COVID-19. The donor label of this sample is uncertain.

The chain combines TRBV4-1 with TRBJ2-7; perhaps TRBD2 as D (5 bases). The CDR3 consists of 14 residues. Germline CDR1 is MGHRA and CDR2 is YSYEKL. Trimming took 2 bases from V and 0 from J, leaving 8 bases between them. The CDR3 coding sequence is TGCGCCAGCAGCCAATTTGAGGGCTCCTACGAGCAGTACTTC. Protein product: CASSQFEGSYEQYF.

This clone was observed a single time. This sequence joins TRBV4-3 and TRBJ1-1; 7 nucleotides line up with TRBD1. The CDR3 runs to 15 residues. Trimming at V came to 1 base and at J to 6 bases, leaving 8 bases not matched to a gene. Germline V lookup: CDR1 LGHNA, CDR2 YSLEER. CDR3 amino acids: CASSQGVTGKAEAFF. The DNA of the CDR3 is TGCGCCAGCAGCCAAGGAGTGACAGGGAAGGCTGAAGCTTTCTTT.

The genes are TRBV5-1 and TRBJ2-1; the match to TRBD2 covers 9 bases. The germline gives CDR1 SGHRS, CDR2 YFSETQ. There are 18 residues in the CDR3. The trim removed 0 bases at V and 3 bases at J, leaving 10 bases unmatched. The CDR3 sequence is CASSLAGRGGKIYNEQFF. CDR3 bases: TGCGCCAGCAGCTTGGCTGGGCGGGGGGGCAAAATCTACAATGAGCAGTTCTTC.

This chain links TRBV9 with TRBJ1-3; the match to TRBD1 covers 10 bases. From germline, CDR1 is SGDLS and CDR2 YYNGEE. V lost 4 bases and J lost 2; bases outside the gene matches: 9. The CDR3 contains 17 residues. DNA of the CDR3: TGTGCCAGCAGCAATGAAAGAGGGACAGGGGCTGGAAACACCATATATTTT. Its translation is CASSNERGTGAGNTIYF.

The chain links TRBV24-1 to TRBJ2-1; tentative D call: TRBD2 (6 bases). Germline CDR1 reads KGHDR; CDR2 reads SFDVKD. Trimming cost V 3 bases and J 8 bases, with 10 bases left between them. The CDR3 runs 13 residues. CDR3: CATSDTRDYEQFF. CDR3 DNA sequence: TGTGCCACCAGTGATACCAGGGACTATGAGCAGTTCTTC.

The count of this clone is one. This chain links TRBV3-1 (or the pseudogene TRBV3-2) with TRBJ2-5, with 7 bases that match TRBD1. The V gene's germline CDR1 is LGHDT and CDR2 YNNKEL (reference sequence). The CDR3 loop spans 15 amino acids. V trimming: 1 base; J trimming: 3 bases; junction bases outside the gene matches: 5. CDR3 sequence: CASSQGTGQKETQYF. The CDR3 region has the DNA TGTGCCAGCAGCCAAGGGACAGGACAGAAAGAGACCCAGTACTTC.

The J gene is TRBJ2-1, the V gene TRBV10-2; perhaps TRBD2 as D (6 bases). Germline CDR1 WSHSY, CDR2 SAAADI. The CDR3 has 14 residues. Trimming took off 8 bases at V and 7 bases at J, with 18 bases between the two ends. CDR3 sequence (DNA): TGCGCCAGCCGTCTGGGGGGATTAGTGAATGAGCAGTTCTTC. This codes for CASRLGGLVNEQFF.

J is TRBJ1-5 and V is TRBV3-1 (or the pseudogene TRBV3-2); no reliable D call. CDR3 length: 13 amino acids. Germline-derived CDR1 and CDR2 are LGHDT and YNNKEL (reference sequence). V shed 3 bases and J shed 6 bases, with 9 bases lying between them. For the CDR3, the DNA is TGTGCCAGCAGCCACACAAGGAGTCAGCCCCAGCATTTT. It codes for CASSHTRSQPQHF.

This chain joins TRBV7-6 and TRBJ2-5; TRBD1 aligns across 8 bases. There are 15 residues in the CDR3. Germline-derived CDR1 and CDR2 are SGHVS and FNYEAQ. The V segment lost 0 bases and the J segment 2 bases; nucleotides outside the gene matches: 2. The CDR3 DNA is TGTGCCAGCAGCTTAGCGGACAGGGCTCAAGAGACCCAGTACTTC. The encoded protein is CASSLADRAQETQYF.

The chain recombines TRBV7-2 with TRBJ1-1; the match to TRBD1 covers 10 bases. Trimming at V came to 5 bases and at J to 3 bases, leaving 6 bases not matched to a gene. The CDR3 contains 15 residues. CDR1 is SGHTA and CDR2 is FQGNSA in the germline V gene. The CDR3 DNA reads as TGTGCCAGCAGCACCCGACAGGGGGCTGACACTGAAGCTTTCTTT. Protein sequence: CASSTRQGADTEAFF. Drawing the rest from reference TRBV7-2 and TRBJ1-1, the complete variable domain is GAGVSQSPSNKVTEKGKDVELRCDPISGHTALYWYRQSLGQGLEFLIYFQGNSAPDKSGLPSDRFSAERTGGSVSTLTIQRTQQEDSAVYLCASSTRQGADTEAFFGQGTRLTVV.

The rearrangement links TRBV7-9 to TRBJ1-2; TRBD1 matches 10 bases. The germline V gene has CDR1 SEHNR and CDR2 FQNEAQ (reference sequence). With 5 bases clipped from V and 7 bases from J, the junction kept 10 bases outside the gene matches. CDR3 length: 15 residues. This CDR3 is CASSPSPGTGVGYTF. For the CDR3, the DNA is TGTGCCAGCAGCCCGTCTCCCGGGACAGGGGTTGGCTACACCTTC.

The gene calls are TRBV7-3 and TRBJ2-2; TRBD1 matches at 9 bases. The junction had 6 bases not matched to a gene; V was cut back by 6 bases and J by 7 bases. The CDR3 has 14 residues. Germline CDR1 is SGHTA and CDR2 is FQGTGA. This CDR3 is CASRNTGGSGELFF. The CDR3 DNA sequence: TGTGCCAGCAGAAACACAGGGGGCAGCGGGGAGCTGTTTTTT. Full variable domain (outside the CDR3, taken from reference TRBV7-3 and TRBJ2-2): GAGVSQTPSNKVTEKGKYVELRCDPISGHTALYWYRQSLGQGPEFLIYFQGTGAADDSGLPNDRFFAVRPEGSVSTLKIQRTERGDSAVYLCASRNTGGSGELFFGEGSRLTVL.

This chain joins TRBV18 and TRBJ1-3; 7 nucleotides align to TRBD1. The germline CDR1 and CDR2 sequences are KGHSH and LQKENI. The CDR3 sequence is 14 residues long. V lost 6 bases to trimming and J lost 0 bases; unmatched junction nucleotides: 2. DNA of the CDR3: TGTGCCAGCTCTCGGGACAGCTCTGGAAACACCATATATTTT. As protein: CASSRDSSGNTIYF.

The chain has TRBV7-2 and TRBJ2-1, with TRBD1 identical over 9 bases. V shed 5 bases, J shed 1 base, and the junction held 6 bases outside the gene matches. The CDR3 consists of 16 residues. Germline V lookup: CDR1 SGHTA, CDR2 FQGNSA. The CDR3 protein is CASSHGTGRSYNEQFF. The CDR3 region has the DNA TGTGCCAGCAGCCATGGGACAGGGAGATCCTACAATGAGCAGTTCTTC.

This clone showed up just once. The V gene is TRBV6-2 or TRBV6-3, the J gene TRBJ1-5; 8 nucleotides line up with TRBD1. Germline V lookup: CDR1 MNHEY, CDR2 SVGEGT. This CDR3 contains 11 residues. With V trimmed by 5 bases and J by 11 bases, 2 bases remained unmatched. The CDR3 nucleotides read TGTGCCAGCAGTAGGGGACAGGCCCAGCATTTT. Protein product: CASSRGQAQHF.

The rearrangement links TRBV28 to TRBJ1-6, with D unclear. This CDR3 region has 15 residues. Between the trimmed V and J ends, which lost 2 bases and 9 bases, there was a span of 14 bases. In germline, CDR1 is MDHEN, CDR2 SYDVKM. This CDR3 is CASSLERQERSPLHF. The CDR3 DNA reads as TGTGCCAGCAGTTTAGAGCGGCAGGAACGTTCACCCCTCCACTTT.

The chain links TRBV5-8 to TRBJ2-5; the match to TRBD2 covers 9 bases. CDR1 is SGHTS and CDR2 is YDEGEE in the germline V gene. The CDR3 is 15 residues long. The CDR3 sequence: CASPSLAGIVETQYF. In DNA form, the CDR3 reads TGTGCATCCCCCTCGCTAGCGGGAATTGTGGAGACCCAGTACTTC.

The V call is TRBV5-4, the J call TRBJ2-7, with TRBD1 as a possible D gene (5 bases). The CDR3 spans 14 residues. Trimming stripped 2 bases from V and 1 base from J, with 10 bases between. CDR1 is SGHNT, CDR2 YYREEE, per germline (reference sequence). The chain's CDR3 is CASSFKGASYEQYF. Here the CDR3 DNA reads TGTGCCAGCAGCTTTAAAGGGGCGTCCTACGAGCAGTACTTC.

The chain carries TRBV27 and TRBJ2-7; D remains unclear. The germline V and J ends were trimmed by 4 bases and 3 bases, with 4 bases remaining between them. Germline CDR1 and CDR2: MNHEY and SMNVEV (reference sequence). The CDR3 covers 11 residues. CDR3 sequence reads: CASSSGYEQYF. The CDR3 coding sequence is TGTGCCAGCAGTTCAGGCTACGAGCAGTACTTC.

The chain is built from TRBV11-2 and TRBJ2-1; D possibly corresponds to TRBD1 (6 bases). Germline lookup yields CDR1 SGHAT and CDR2 FQNNGV. This CDR3 region has 14 residues. Written as DNA, the CDR3 is TGTGCAACGGAGGTGGGGGCGTCCTACAATGAGCAGTTCTTC. Its translation: CATEVGASYNEQFF.

The chain combines TRBV6-5 with TRBJ2-5; tentatively, D is TRBD2 (5 bases). This CDR3 is built from 14 residues. The V end was cut by 0 bases, the J end by 2 bases, with 7 bases between. CDR1 is MNHEY, CDR2 SVGAGI, per germline. The chain's CDR3 is CASSYSGRQETQYF. The CDR3 DNA reads TGTGCCAGCAGTTACTCGGGGAGACAAGAGACCCAGTACTTC.

V gene TRBV18 combines with J gene TRBJ1-1; 10 nucleotides match TRBD1. Losses at the gene ends were 1 base for V and 3 bases for J; bases not matched to a gene: 5. This CDR3 has 16 residues. Germline CDR1 and CDR2: KGHSH and LQKENI. CDR3 region: CASSPLGTGADTEAFF. CDR3 nucleotides: TGTGCCAGCTCACCACTTGGGACAGGGGCGGACACTGAAGCTTTCTTT.

The CDR3 region is CASSYSQAINTEAFF. The CDR3 DNA follows: TGTGCCAGCAGTTACTCTCAGGCGATAAACACTGAAGCTTTCTTT. This chain links TRBV6-6 with TRBJ1-1; unclear D gene. This CDR3 is built from 15 residues. V lost 0 bases to trimming and J lost 2 bases, with 10 bases between them. CDR1 MNHNY and CDR2 SVGAGI come from the germline V gene (reference sequence).

The chain has TRBV6-5 and TRBJ1-2, with 7 bases lining up with TRBD1. J was trimmed by 3 bases and V by 0 bases; bases with no gene match: 7. The CDR3 is 16 residues long. CDR1 MNHEY and CDR2 SVGAGI come from the germline V gene. The DNA for the CDR3 is TGTGCCAGCAGTTACTCGACAGGGTTTCGGTACTATGGCTACACCTTC. It encodes CASSYSTGFRYYGYTF.

This clone was observed a single time. CDR3: CASSGRGGLIPYEQYF. As DNA, the CDR3 is TGTGCCAGCAGTGGAAGGGGGGGGTTGATACCCTACGAGCAGTACTTC. The chain combines TRBV6-1 with TRBJ2-7, with a tentative D call TRBD2 (7 bases). V lost 4 bases to trimming and J lost 2 bases, with 18 bases between them. The germline V gene has CDR1 MNHNS and CDR2 SASEGT. This CDR3 comprises 16 residues.

The CDR3 here is CASTTLQGFYEQYF. DNA for the CDR3: TGTGCCAGCACCACGCTGCAGGGGTTTTACGAGCAGTACTTC. This sequence joins TRBV5-6 and TRBJ2-7; D possibly corresponds to TRBD1 (6 bases). With 6 bases removed from V and 4 bases from J, the gap between germline ends came to 17 bases. The CDR3 extends over 14 amino acids. Per the germline V gene, CDR1 is SGHDT and CDR2 is YYEEEE.

This chain links TRBV12-3 or TRBV12-4 with TRBJ1-5, with no clear D. V lost 6 bases and J lost 5, with 11 bases in between. CDR3 length: 13 amino acids. CDR3 bases: TGTGCCAGCAGATTTAGCGCGCATCAGCCCCAGCATTTT. Translating it yields CASRFSAHQPQHF.

The chain joins TRBV11-2 to TRBJ2-3, with 9 nucleotides matching TRBD1. From germline, CDR1 is SGHAT and CDR2 FQNNGV. The length of the CDR3 is 18 residues. The trim removed 5 bases at V and 1 base at J, leaving 13 bases unmatched. CDR3 sequence: CASSRGTGSLGGTDTQYF. In DNA, the CDR3 is TGTGCCAGCAGCCGAGGGACAGGGTCCCTTGGTGGCACAGATACGCAGTATTTT.

The rearrangement uses TRBV18 and TRBJ2-1, with a tentative D call TRBD1 (5 bases). The ends were cut back, 3 bases at V and 7 bases at J, with 10 bases in the middle. The length of the CDR3 is 13 residues. The germline V gene encodes CDR1 KGHSH and CDR2 LQKENI. CDR3 coding DNA: TGTGCCAGCTCACCCCCCTCAGGGAATGAGCAGTTCTTC. Translating it yields CASSPPSGNEQFF.